This T cell receptor beta chain comes out of a study of beta chain features in type 1 diabetes. Overall study results and limits: HLA effects on TCRB rearrangement stayed unresolved here. In the patient group, naive, central memory and Treg TCRB repertoires seemed more alike than in the healthy donor group. Diminished insertions and augmented deletions at VDJ junctions characterized type 1 diabetes patients. Patients with Type 1 diabetes showed moderately but significantly shorter TCRB CDR3s in all four CD4+ subsets.

This CDR3 is built from 15 residues. With 0 bases removed from V and 5 bases from J, the gap between germline ends came to 10 bases. Germline assignment: CDR1 LGHNA and CDR2 YNFKEQ. For this clone: Its antigen is undetermined.

Once sorted, every population was more than 95% pure. Expressed TCRB transcripts were sequenced because the entire RNA isolate underwent reverse transcription. Profiling relied on immunoSEQ multiplex PCR, and the TCRdb table lists in-frame clones only, not all of them. The sample lists about 340,000 clones, roughly 14% occurring once. The sequencing input was naive CD4+ T cells from blood. This receptor was taken from a young woman with type 1 diabetes. The chain carries TRBV4-2 and TRBJ2-2, with D tentatively TRBD1 (6 bases). CDR3: CASSQDLRGTGELFF. In DNA form, the CDR3 reads TGTGCCAGCAGCCAAGATTTGAGGGGGACCGGGGAGCTGTTTTTT.